One and the same sample provided the 12 T cell receptor beta chains below, sequenced in a study of OX40 agonist ivuxolimab in advanced cancers. The library was made by the immunoSEQ multiplex PCR assay. Held by TCRdb, this immuneACCESS table contains in-frame sequences only and omits some clones. Under half of the omission traces to an unresolved V gene where checked; the cause of the rest is unknown. This sample lists about 54,000 clones; around 90% were detected once. Around 9.3% of the sample lies in the top ten. The material sequenced was CD4+ or CD8+ T cells sorted from blood, taken in a trial of the OX40 agonist ivuxolimab. The origin of the receptors is an adult with an advanced solid tumor such as melanoma, head and neck, liver or kidney cancer.

This chain connects TRBV28 to TRBJ2-2, with 7 bases matching TRBD1. Per germline, CDR1 MDHEN and CDR2 SYDVKM. V lost 5 bases, J lost 0 bases, and 6 bases stayed unmatched. There are 16 residues in the CDR3. DNA for the CDR3: TGTGCCAGCAGTCCATACAGGGGCACGAACACCGGGGAGCTGTTTTTT. Translating it yields CASSPYRGTNTGELFF.

The chain employs TRBV19 and TRBJ2-3, with D possibly TRBD1 on 5 matching bases. V lost 5 bases, J lost 5 bases, and 17 bases lay in between. The CDR3 totals 15 residues. Germline CDR1 and CDR2: LNHDA and SQIVND (reference sequence). The CDR3 reads CASSPWGETLDTQYF. As DNA, the CDR3 is TGTGCCAGTAGTCCCTGGGGCGAGACCTTAGATACGCAGTATTTT.

The V and J genes are TRBV29-1 and TRBJ2-7; D gene ambiguous. In germline, CDR1 is SQVTM, CDR2 ANQGSEA. The V end was cut by 0 bases, the J end by 0 bases, with 9 bases between. The CDR3 has 14 residues. CDR3 region: CSVEDQGNSYEQYF. In nucleotides, the CDR3 is TGCAGCGTTGAAGATCAAGGGAACTCCTACGAGCAGTACTTC.

The V call is TRBV30, the J call TRBJ1-5; maybe TRBD1 (6 bases). The CDR3 runs 13 residues. The V gene's germline CDR1 is GTSNPN and CDR2 SVGIG (reference sequence). Trimming shortened V by 1 base and J by 13 bases, and 17 bases separated the two germline ends. CDR3 sequence (DNA): TGTGCCTGGAGTGGAAACATAGGGGGGCTTCAGCATTTT. It is translated as CAWSGNIGGLQHF.

This clone has only one observation. The rearrangement links TRBV11-2 to TRBJ2-6, with D perhaps TRBD1 (6 bases). Germline lookup yields CDR1 SGHAT and CDR2 FQNNGV. The length of the CDR3 is 16 residues. V dropped 5 bases and J dropped 0 bases, with 11 bases sitting between them. The CDR3 reads CASSVDRFSGANVLTF. CDR3 DNA: TGTGCCAGCAGCGTGGACAGATTCTCTGGGGCCAACGTCCTGACTTTC.

This chain uses TRBV7-3 with TRBJ1-1, with D perhaps TRBD1 (5 bases). The germline V gene has CDR1 SGHTA and CDR2 FQGTGA. V shed 5 bases and J shed 5 bases, with 18 bases lying between them. This CDR3 comprises 15 residues. The CDR3 DNA sequence: TGTGCCAGCAGCCCCGGGACTTACAAGAGGACTGAAGCTTTCTTT. This codes for CASSPGTYKRTEAFF.

This clone occurred once. V is TRBV7-8 and J is TRBJ1-3, with no clear D. The CDR3 is 15 residues long. Germline assignment: CDR1 SGHVS and CDR2 FQNEAQ. V lost 1 base to trimming and J lost 8 bases, with 15 bases between them. Here the CDR3 reads CASSLEVGLGDTIYF. CDR3 nucleotide sequence: TGTGCCAGCAGCTTAGAAGTTGGCCTGGGAGACACCATATATTTT.

This chain joins TRBV28 and TRBJ2-2; D is undetermined. CDR1 MDHEN and CDR2 SYDVKM come from the germline V gene. V was pared by 6 bases and J by 7 bases, with 12 bases between. The CDR3 sequence is 13 residues long. The CDR3 DNA sequence: TGTGCCAGCAGCGCTAGGGTGGGCGGGGAGCTGTTTTTT. Protein: CASSARVGGELFF.

The V call is TRBV7-9, the J call TRBJ2-1; D unclear. Looked up from germline, CDR1 is SEHNR and CDR2 is FQNEAQ (reference sequence). V shed 5 bases and J shed 10 bases, with 12 bases lying between them. This CDR3 comprises 12 residues. DNA of the CDR3: TGTGCCAGCAGCGCGCCACAATGGGAGCAGTTCTTC. This gives the protein CASSAPQWEQFF.

This chain joins TRBV27 and TRBJ2-3; 13 bases fit TRBD2. V trimming: 5 bases; J trimming: 0 bases; junction bases outside the gene matches: 5. Looked up from germline, CDR1 is MNHEY and CDR2 is SMNVEV (reference sequence). The CDR3 has 17 amino acids. The CDR3 bases are TGTGCCAGCAGTCTGGGACTAGCGGGGCTCAGCACAGATACGCAGTATTTT. Translation: CASSLGLAGLSTDTQYF.

The chain uses TRBV7-9 and TRBJ1-2; possible D gene TRBD1, 6 bases. The ends were cut back, 1 base at V and 6 bases at J, with 12 bases in the middle. CDR1 is SEHNR, CDR2 FQNEAQ, per germline (reference sequence). The CDR3 totals 14 residues. The CDR3 spells CASSLEGTLHGYTF. CDR3 DNA: TGTGCCAGCAGCTTAGAAGGGACACTACATGGCTACACCTTC.

The chain has TRBV19 and TRBJ2-4, with D maybe TRBD1 (7 bases). Germline CDR1 reads LNHDA; CDR2 reads SQIVND (reference sequence). This CDR3 spans 15 amino acids. The ends were cut back, 1 base at V and 6 bases at J, with 13 bases in the middle. Here the CDR3 DNA reads TGTGCCAGTAGTATAGTGACAGGGAGGATAAACATTCAGTACTTC. Its protein product is CASSIVTGRINIQYF.